This T cell receptor (beta chain) was documented in a study of Ad26.COV2.S vaccination and SARS-CoV-2 variants. Study context: Donor got 5x10^10 or 1x10^11 viral particles of Ad26.COV2.S.

This clone was observed once. In germline, CDR1 is SGHNT, CDR2 YENEEA. The CDR3 runs 16 residues. V gave up 0 bases and J gave up 3 bases, with 12 bases separating them. Method: immunoSEQ multiplex PCR; TCRdb's copy keeps in-frame clones and lacks some. The sample holds about 460,000 clones; roughly 87% are singletons and the top ten take 1.7%. The sample's treatment: around 19 received Ad26.COV2.S at low or high dose, single or two shots; 5 received placebo; per-sample allocation not given. Sampling took place 63 days after the first vaccine or placebo injection. This receptor was obtained from a person between 18 and 65 years old who received the Ad26.COV2.S COVID-19 vaccine or a placebo. The J gene is TRBJ2-1, the V gene TRBV11-3; perhaps TRBD2 as D (5 bases). The source was peripheral blood, collected in a trial of Ad26.COV2.S vaccine versus placebo. The CDR3 nucleotides read TGTGCCAGCAGCTTAGATCGGCTAGCTGGCTACAATGAGCAGTTCTTC. Protein: CASSLDRLAGYNEQFF.